A single sample is the source of the 20 T cell receptor beta chains below, sequenced in a study of blood T cell repertoires in COVID-19. Only in-frame clones appear in the TCRdb table, and some are missing; sequencing was by immunoSEQ multiplex PCR. The sample holds about 250,000 clones, just under 85% seen once. Sequencing was performed on peripheral blood. These receptor sequences come from a man at least 80 years old with acute or convalescent COVID-19.

This chain uses TRBV9 with TRBJ2-1; no firm D call. This CDR3 region has 14 residues. The V gene's germline CDR1 is SGDLS and CDR2 YYNGEE. The germline V and J ends were trimmed by 0 bases and 6 bases, with 10 bases remaining between them. The CDR3 protein is CASSVAVAFNEQFF. The CDR3, as DNA: TGTGCCAGCAGCGTAGCGGTTGCGTTCAATGAGCAGTTCTTC.

V and J are TRBV28 and TRBJ2-7; 9 positions agree with TRBD2. From germline, CDR1 is MDHEN and CDR2 SYDVKM. The junction had 5 bases not matched to a gene; V was cut back by 8 bases and J by 3 bases. CDR3 size: 13 residues. The CDR3 protein is CASLLAGSYEQYF. CDR3 in DNA: TGTGCCAGCCTCCTAGCGGGAAGCTACGAGCAGTACTTC.

The CDR3 loop reads CASSINPRVSGNQPQHF. The CDR3 nucleotides read TGTGCCAGTAGTATAAATCCCCGGGTGTCGGGCAATCAGCCCCAGCATTTT. The chain employs TRBV19 and TRBJ1-5; D unclear. Per the germline V gene, CDR1 is LNHDA and CDR2 is SQIVND (reference sequence). The CDR3 has 17 residues. The germline V and J ends were trimmed by 2 bases and 2 bases, with 16 bases remaining between them.

The chain recombines TRBV25-1 with TRBJ2-5; the D gene is possibly TRBD2 (6 bases). The CDR3 length is 16 residues. Germline loops: CDR1 MGHDK, CDR2 SYGVNS. Trimming removed 1 base from V and 5 bases from J, with 17 bases in between. CDR3 in amino acids: CASSESWGDLTETQYF. Here the CDR3 DNA reads TGTGCCAGCAGTGAATCATGGGGGGACTTGACGGAGACCCAGTACTTC.

This clone has a handful of counts. The chain carries TRBV5-4 and TRBJ1-6, with TRBD1 matching over 9 bases. Germline loops: CDR1 SGHNT, CDR2 YYREEE (reference sequence). The ends lost 2 bases at V and 10 bases at J; junction bases unmatched: 7. The CDR3 has 15 amino acids. The CDR3: CASSFQDRGGSPLHF. In DNA, the CDR3 is TGTGCCAGCAGCTTTCAGGACAGGGGAGGATCACCCCTCCACTTT.

This chain links TRBV9 with TRBJ2-7; D is possibly TRBD2 (6 bases). The CDR3 is 12 amino acids. V lost 0 bases and J lost 10, with 11 bases in between. Germline V gene lookup returns CDR1 SGDLS and CDR2 YYNGEE. The DNA of the CDR3 is TGTGCCAGCAGCGTAGTGGGGGGTCCCCAGTACTTC. Protein sequence: CASSVVGGPQYF. The full variable domain, with the rest looked up from reference TRBV9 and TRBJ2-7, is DSGVTQTPKHLITATGQRVTLRCSPRSGDLSVYWYQQSLDQGLQFLIQYYNGEERAKGNILERFSAQQFPDLHSELNLSSLELGDSALYFCASSVVGGPQYFGPGTRLTVT.

This chain uses TRBV6-5 with TRBJ2-1, with 9 bases matching TRBD2. The length of the CDR3 is 16 residues. Germline-derived CDR1 and CDR2 are MNHEY and SVGAGI. The V segment lost 2 bases and the J segment 4 bases; nucleotides outside the gene matches: 6. CDR3 coding DNA: TGTGCCAGCAGTTACCGAGAGACTAGCGGTTACAATGAGCAGTTCTTC. As protein: CASSYRETSGYNEQFF.

The chain links TRBV2 to TRBJ1-3; 9 bases match TRBD1. The CDR3 is made up of 13 amino acids. Germline V gene sequence: CDR1 SNHLY, CDR2 FYNNEI. V was clipped by 7 bases and J by 4 bases; unmatched bases: 2. CDR3 region: CASKTGGGNTIYF. The CDR3 DNA reads TGTGCCAGCAAGACAGGGGGGGGAAACACCATATATTTT.

V and J are TRBV7-8 and TRBJ2-5, with D maybe TRBD2 (5 bases). The germline CDR1 and CDR2 sequences are SGHVS and FQNEAQ. This CDR3 spans 15 amino acids. Trimming left V 1 base short and J 1 base short, with 10 bases between. CDR3 amino acids: CASSLGRLTQETQYF. The CDR3 coding sequence is TGTGCCAGCAGCTTAGGGAGACTAACCCAAGAGACCCAGTACTTC.

The chain carries TRBV5-6 and TRBJ2-1; D remains unclear. Germline V gene data show CDR1 as SGHDT and CDR2 as YYEEEE. CDR3 length: 15 amino acids. V lost 1 base and J 0 bases, leaving 8 bases between the germline ends. CDR3 protein: CASSLLYGSYNEQFF. The CDR3 DNA is TGTGCCAGCAGCTTGCTCTATGGCTCCTACAATGAGCAGTTCTTC.

In its sample, this clone was seen a few times. Here the CDR3 DNA reads TGTGCCAGCAGCTTAGTAGGGACAGGGCTCCCAGATACGCAGTATTTT. Translation: CASSLVGTGLPDTQYF. This chain uses TRBV7-8 with TRBJ2-3, with 9 bases identical to TRBD1. V shed 1 base and J 4 bases; nucleotides not matched to a gene: 6. CDR3 length: 16 residues. Germline CDR1 SGHVS, CDR2 FQNEAQ.

The chain uses TRBV4-2 and TRBJ1-5; D uncertain. The CDR3 spans 15 residues. Trimming took off 1 base at V and 0 bases at J, with 7 bases between the two ends. Germline V gene lookup returns CDR1 LGHNA and CDR2 YNFKEQ. The CDR3 DNA sequence: TGTGCCAGCAGCCAAGGACTTTATAGCAATCAGCCCCAGCATTTT. It codes for CASSQGLYSNQPQHF.

The chain recombines TRBV11-2 with TRBJ2-7; 13 bases agree with TRBD2. The junction had 3 bases not matched to a gene; V was cut back by 6 bases and J by 4 bases. Looked up from germline, CDR1 is SGHAT and CDR2 is FQNNGV. CDR3 size: 14 residues. CDR3 loop: CASRKLAGGYEQYF. In DNA, the CDR3 is TGTGCCAGCAGGAAACTAGCGGGAGGGTACGAGCAGTACTTC.

The chain recombines TRBV14 with TRBJ2-5; TRBD2 aligns across 7 bases. The CDR3 extends over 15 amino acids. V lost 4 bases and J lost 5; bases outside the gene matches: 10. Per germline, CDR1 SGHDN and CDR2 FVKESK. The CDR3 region is CASSLLTSSTETQYF. As DNA, the CDR3 is TGTGCCAGCAGCCTATTGACTAGCTCGACGGAGACCCAGTACTTC.

This chain connects TRBV18 to TRBJ2-7, with 8 nucleotides matching TRBD2. CDR3 size: 14 residues. CDR1 is KGHSH and CDR2 is LQKENI in the germline V gene. V trimming: 5 bases; J trimming: 5 bases; junction bases outside the gene matches: 8. In DNA, the CDR3 is TGTGCCAGCTCAGCCCTGGCGGGGGGCGACGAGCAGTACTTC. Translating gives CASSALAGGDEQYF.

This clone occurred a few times. Other DNA sequences in the sample encode the same CDR3. The gene calls are TRBV5-1 and TRBJ1-2, with 9 bases identical to TRBD1. Trimming took 0 bases from V and 8 from J; bases not matched to a gene: 2. From germline, CDR1 is SGHRS and CDR2 YFSETQ. The CDR3 has 13 amino acids. CDR3 protein: CASSLGTGEGYTF. CDR3 nucleotides: TGCGCCAGCAGCTTGGGGACAGGGGAGGGCTACACCTTC.

This chain joins TRBV28 and TRBJ2-7; the match to TRBD1 covers 9 bases. CDR3 length equals 13 residues. In germline, CDR1 is MDHEN, CDR2 SYDVKM. V gave up 7 bases and J gave up 7 bases; unmatched junction bases: 8. This CDR3 reads CASISTGTGEQYF. The CDR3 DNA reads TGTGCCAGCATCAGTACCGGGACAGGGGAGCAGTACTTC. Supplemented by reference TRBV28 and TRBJ2-7, the full variable domain reads DVKVTQSSRYLVKRTGEKVFLECVQDMDHENMFWYRQDPGLGLRLIYFSYDVKMKEKGDIPEGYSVSREKKERFSLILESASTNQTSMYLCASISTGTGEQYFGPGTRLTVT.

The chain is built from TRBV5-1 and TRBJ2-1; 12 bases align to TRBD2. CDR1 and CDR2 from the germline V gene are SGHRS and YFSETQ. V dropped 4 bases and J dropped 5; count of bases not matched to a gene: 4. The CDR3 contains 15 residues. CDR3: CASSPSGGAHNEQFF. CDR3 in DNA: TGCGCCAGCAGCCCTAGCGGGGGGGCACACAATGAGCAGTTCTTC.

This chain uses TRBV27 with TRBJ1-2, with 8 bases fitting TRBD1. The J segment lost 9 bases and the V segment lost 4 bases, leaving 16 bases of the junction unmatched. This CDR3 contains 16 residues. Germline V lookup: CDR1 MNHEY, CDR2 SMNVEV (reference sequence). Here the CDR3 DNA reads TGTGCCAGCAGTTCCGGACAGGGCGGCCACCCTAGGAGCTACACCTTC. This encodes CASSSGQGGHPRSYTF.

This chain links TRBV24-1 with TRBJ2-5, with D perhaps TRBD2 (6 bases). V lost 3 bases and J 4 bases, leaving 8 bases between the germline ends. The CDR3 contains 13 residues. The germline gives CDR1 KGHDR, CDR2 SFDVKD. CDR3 sequence reads: CATSDGGLETQYF. CDR3 in DNA: TGTGCCACCAGTGATGGAGGGTTAGAGACCCAGTACTTC.